The present TCR beta chain was sequenced within a study of molecular identifiers for immune sequencing clone quantification. Broader study findings: More than 800,000 naive cells reportedly did not prevent detection of spiked Jurkat TCR RNA from one cell.

In preparing bulk TCR libraries, previously described methods and listed TCR primers were used. MiXCR was run by TCRdb on the PCR reads, yielding one entry per CDR3 protein. The sample records around 300,000 distinct CDR3 sequences, roughly 23% being singletons. As to this clonotype: No antigen is known for it.

Isolation of naive CD8 T cells was achieved by sorting on a CD8+CD4-CCR7+CD45RA+ phenotype. From germline, CDR1 is MGHRA and CDR2 YSYEKL. The V and J ends lost 1 base and 6 bases respectively, with 11 bases between them. The CDR3 spans 14 residues. V usage is TRBV4-1 and J usage is TRBJ2-3, with a weak D call TRBD1 (6 bases). Sequenced sample: naive CD8+ T cells from blood, with Jurkat cell RNA spiked in. The subset: FACS-sorted CD8+CD4-CCR7+CD45RA+ naive T cells. This TCR was sampled from a human donor in good health. Some libraries in this study had Jurkat cell RNA spiked in. The CDR3: CASSQVGGLDTQYF. The CDR3 nucleotides are TGCGCCAGCAGCCAAGTAGGGGGATTGGATACGCAGTATTTT.